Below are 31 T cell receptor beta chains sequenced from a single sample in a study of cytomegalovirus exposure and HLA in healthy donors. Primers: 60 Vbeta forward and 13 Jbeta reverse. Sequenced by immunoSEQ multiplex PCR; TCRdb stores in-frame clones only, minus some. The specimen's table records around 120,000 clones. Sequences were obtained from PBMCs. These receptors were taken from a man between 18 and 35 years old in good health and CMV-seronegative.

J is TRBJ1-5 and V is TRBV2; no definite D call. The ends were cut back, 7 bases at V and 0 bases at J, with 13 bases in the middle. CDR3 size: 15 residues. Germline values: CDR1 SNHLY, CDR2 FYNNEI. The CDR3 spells CASKSNLNSNQPQHF. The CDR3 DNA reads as TGTGCCAGCAAATCAAATCTAAATAGCAATCAGCCCCAGCATTTT.

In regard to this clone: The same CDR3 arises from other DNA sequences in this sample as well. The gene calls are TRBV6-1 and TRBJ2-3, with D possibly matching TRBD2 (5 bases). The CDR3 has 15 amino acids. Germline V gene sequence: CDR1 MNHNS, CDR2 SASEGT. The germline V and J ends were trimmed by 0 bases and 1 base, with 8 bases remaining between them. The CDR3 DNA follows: TGTGCCAGCAGTGAAGCACTCGGGGGCACAGATACGCAGTATTTT. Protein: CASSEALGGTDTQYF.

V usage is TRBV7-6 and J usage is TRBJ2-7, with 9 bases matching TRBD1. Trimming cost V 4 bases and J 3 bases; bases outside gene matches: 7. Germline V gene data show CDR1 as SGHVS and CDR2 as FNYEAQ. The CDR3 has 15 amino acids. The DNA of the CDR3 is TGTGCCAGCAGCTACAACCGGGACAGGGTCTACGAGCAGTACTTC. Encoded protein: CASSYNRDRVYEQYF.

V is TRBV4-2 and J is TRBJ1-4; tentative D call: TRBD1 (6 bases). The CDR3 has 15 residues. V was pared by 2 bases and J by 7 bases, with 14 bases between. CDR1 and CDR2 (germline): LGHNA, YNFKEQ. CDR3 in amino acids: CASSQNREGGEKLFF. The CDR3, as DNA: TGTGCCAGCAGCCAAAACAGGGAGGGTGGTGAAAAACTGTTTTTT.

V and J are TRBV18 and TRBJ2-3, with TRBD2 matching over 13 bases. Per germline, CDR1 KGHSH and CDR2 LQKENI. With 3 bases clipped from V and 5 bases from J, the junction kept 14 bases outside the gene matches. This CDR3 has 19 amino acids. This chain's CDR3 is CASSPRIKTSGGPVDTQYF. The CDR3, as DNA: TGTGCCAGCTCACCCCGAATCAAGACTAGCGGGGGGCCGGTAGATACGCAGTATTTT.

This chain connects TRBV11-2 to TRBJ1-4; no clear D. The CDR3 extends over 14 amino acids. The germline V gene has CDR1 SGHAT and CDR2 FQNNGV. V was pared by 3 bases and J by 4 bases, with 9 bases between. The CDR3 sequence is CASSFSPVNEKLFF. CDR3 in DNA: TGTGCCAGCAGCTTCTCTCCGGTTAATGAAAAACTGTTTTTT.

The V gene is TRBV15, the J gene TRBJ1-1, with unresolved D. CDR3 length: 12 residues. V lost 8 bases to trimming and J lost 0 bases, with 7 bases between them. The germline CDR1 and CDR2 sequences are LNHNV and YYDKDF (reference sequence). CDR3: CATSRVNTEAFF. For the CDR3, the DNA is TGTGCCACCTCCCGGGTGAACACTGAAGCTTTCTTT.

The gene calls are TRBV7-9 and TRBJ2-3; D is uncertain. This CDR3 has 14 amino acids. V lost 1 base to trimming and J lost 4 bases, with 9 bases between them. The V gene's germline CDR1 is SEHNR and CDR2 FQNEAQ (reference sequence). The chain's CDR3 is CASSLDTSADTQYF. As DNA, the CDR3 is TGTGCCAGCAGCTTAGATACGAGCGCAGATACGCAGTATTTT.

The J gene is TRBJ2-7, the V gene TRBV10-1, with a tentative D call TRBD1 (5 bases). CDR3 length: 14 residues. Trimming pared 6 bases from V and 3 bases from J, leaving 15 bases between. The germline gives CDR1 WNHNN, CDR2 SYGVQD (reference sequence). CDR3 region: CASSPRGTVYEQYF. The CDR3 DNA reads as TGCGCCAGCAGCCCAAGGGGTACAGTCTACGAGCAGTACTTC.

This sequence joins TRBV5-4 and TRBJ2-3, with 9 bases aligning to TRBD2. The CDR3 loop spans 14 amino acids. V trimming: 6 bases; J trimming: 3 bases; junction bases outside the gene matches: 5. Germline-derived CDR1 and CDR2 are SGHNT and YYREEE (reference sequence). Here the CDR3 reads CASNAGGLTDTQYF. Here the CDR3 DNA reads TGTGCCAGCAACGCGGGGGGGCTTACAGATACGCAGTATTTT.

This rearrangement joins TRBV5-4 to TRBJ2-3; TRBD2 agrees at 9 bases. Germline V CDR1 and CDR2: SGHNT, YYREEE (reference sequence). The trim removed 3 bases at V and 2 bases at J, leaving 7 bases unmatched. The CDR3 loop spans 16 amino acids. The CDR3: CASSSASSGNTDTQYF. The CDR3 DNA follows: TGTGCCAGCAGCTCAGCATCTAGCGGGAACACAGATACGCAGTATTTT. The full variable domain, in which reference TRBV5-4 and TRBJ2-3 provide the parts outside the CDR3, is ETGVTQSPTHLIKTRGQQVTLRCSSQSGHNTVSWYQQALGQGPQFIFQYYREEENGRGNFPPRFSGLQFPNYSSELNVNALELDDSALYLCASSSASSGNTDTQYFGPGTRLTVL.

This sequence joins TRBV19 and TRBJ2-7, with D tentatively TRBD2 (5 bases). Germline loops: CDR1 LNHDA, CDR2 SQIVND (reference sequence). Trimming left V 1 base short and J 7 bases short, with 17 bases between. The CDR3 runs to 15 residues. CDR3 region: CASSIGGLRFGEQYF. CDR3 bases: TGTGCCAGTAGTATAGGAGGACTCCGATTCGGGGAGCAGTACTTC.

The CDR3 nucleotides read TGTGCCAGCAGCGCGGGACTAGCGTCCTACGAGCAGTACTTC. This translates into CASSAGLASYEQYF. The rearrangement joins TRBV9 to TRBJ2-7; 10 bases line up with TRBD2. CDR3 length equals 14 residues. V trimming: 3 bases; J trimming: 1 base; junction bases outside the gene matches: 1. Per the germline V gene, CDR1 is SGDLS and CDR2 is YYNGEE.

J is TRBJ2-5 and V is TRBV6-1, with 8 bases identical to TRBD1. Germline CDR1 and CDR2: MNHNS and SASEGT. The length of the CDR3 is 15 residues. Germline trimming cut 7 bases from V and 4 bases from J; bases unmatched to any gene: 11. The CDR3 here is CASMTGALSGETQYF. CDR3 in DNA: TGTGCCAGCATGACAGGGGCGCTAAGTGGAGAGACCCAGTACTTC.

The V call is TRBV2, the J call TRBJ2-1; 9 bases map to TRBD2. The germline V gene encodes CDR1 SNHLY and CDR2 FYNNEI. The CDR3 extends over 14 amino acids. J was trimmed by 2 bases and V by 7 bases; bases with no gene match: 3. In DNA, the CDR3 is TGTGCCAGCACCAGCGGGGGGCCCTACAATGAGCAGTTCTTC. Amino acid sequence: CASTSGGPYNEQFF.

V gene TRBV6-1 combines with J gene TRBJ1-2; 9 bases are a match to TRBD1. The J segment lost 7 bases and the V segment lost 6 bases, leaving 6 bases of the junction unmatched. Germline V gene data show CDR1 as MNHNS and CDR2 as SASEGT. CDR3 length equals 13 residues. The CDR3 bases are TGTGCCAGCAGGGGACAGGGAGAGTCTGGCTACACCTTC. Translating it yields CASRGQGESGYTF.

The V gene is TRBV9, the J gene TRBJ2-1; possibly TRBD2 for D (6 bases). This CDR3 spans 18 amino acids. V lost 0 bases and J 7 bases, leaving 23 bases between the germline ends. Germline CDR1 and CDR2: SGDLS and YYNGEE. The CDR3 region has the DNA TGTGCCAGCAGCGTAGTTCCAGCGGGCCTATCCAGGCAGAATGAGCAGTTCTTC. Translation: CASSVVPAGLSRQNEQFF.

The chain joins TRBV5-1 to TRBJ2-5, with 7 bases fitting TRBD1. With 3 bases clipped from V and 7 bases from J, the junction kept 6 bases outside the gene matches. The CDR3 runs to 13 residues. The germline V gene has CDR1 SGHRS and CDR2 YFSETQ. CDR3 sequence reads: CASSSDSGGTQYF. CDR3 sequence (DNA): TGCGCCAGCAGCTCGGACTCAGGGGGGACCCAGTACTTC.

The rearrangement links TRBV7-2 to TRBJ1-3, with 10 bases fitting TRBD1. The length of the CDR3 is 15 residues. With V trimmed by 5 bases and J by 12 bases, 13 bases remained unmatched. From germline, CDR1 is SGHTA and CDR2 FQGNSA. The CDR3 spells CASSTSRDRGSLIYF. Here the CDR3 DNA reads TGTGCCAGCAGCACGTCCCGGGACAGGGGATCACTCATATATTTT. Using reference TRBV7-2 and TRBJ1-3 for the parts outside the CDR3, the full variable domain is GAGVSQSPSNKVTEKGKDVELRCDPISGHTALYWYRQSLGQGLEFLIYFQGNSAPDKSGLPSDRFSAERTGGSVSTLTIQRTQQEDSAVYLCASSTSRDRGSLIYFGEGSWLTVV.

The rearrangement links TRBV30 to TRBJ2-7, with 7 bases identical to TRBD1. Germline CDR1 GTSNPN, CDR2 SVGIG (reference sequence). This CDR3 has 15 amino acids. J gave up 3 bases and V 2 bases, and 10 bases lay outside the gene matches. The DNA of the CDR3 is TGTGCCTGGAGTAGACGGGGACAGCAATACTACGAGCAGTACTTC. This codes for CAWSRRGQQYYEQYF.

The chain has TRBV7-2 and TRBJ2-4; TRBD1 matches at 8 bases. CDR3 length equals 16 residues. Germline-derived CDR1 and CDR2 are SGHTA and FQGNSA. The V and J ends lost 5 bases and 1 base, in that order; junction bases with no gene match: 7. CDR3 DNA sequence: TGTGCCAGCAGCCTCCAGGGGGCGAAGGCCAAAAACATTCAGTACTTC. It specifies CASSLQGAKAKNIQYF.

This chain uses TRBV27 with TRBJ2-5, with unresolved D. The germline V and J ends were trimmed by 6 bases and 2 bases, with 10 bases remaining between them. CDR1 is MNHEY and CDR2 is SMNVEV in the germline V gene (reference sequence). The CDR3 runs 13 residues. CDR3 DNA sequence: TGTGCCAGCAGGTTTCTAGTACAAGAGACCCAGTACTTC. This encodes CASRFLVQETQYF.

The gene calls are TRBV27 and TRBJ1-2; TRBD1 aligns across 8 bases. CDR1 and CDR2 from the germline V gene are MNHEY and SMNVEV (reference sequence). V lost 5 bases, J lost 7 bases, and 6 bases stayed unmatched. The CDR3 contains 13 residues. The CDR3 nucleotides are TGTGCCAGCAGTGGAGGGACAGGCTTTGGCTACACCTTC. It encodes CASSGGTGFGYTF.

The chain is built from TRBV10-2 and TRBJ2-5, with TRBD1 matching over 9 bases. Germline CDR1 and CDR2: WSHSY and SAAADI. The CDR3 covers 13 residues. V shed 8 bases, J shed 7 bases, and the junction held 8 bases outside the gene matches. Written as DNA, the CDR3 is TGCGCCAGCGGCGAACAGGGGGCCGGGACCCAGTACTTC. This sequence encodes CASGEQGAGTQYF.

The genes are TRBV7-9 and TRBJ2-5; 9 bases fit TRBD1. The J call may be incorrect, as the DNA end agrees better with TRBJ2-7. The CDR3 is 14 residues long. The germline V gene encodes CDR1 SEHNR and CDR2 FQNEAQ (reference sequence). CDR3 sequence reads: CASSLAGTGNEQYF. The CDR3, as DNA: TGTGCCAGCAGCTTAGCGGGGACAGGGAACGAGCAGTACTTC.

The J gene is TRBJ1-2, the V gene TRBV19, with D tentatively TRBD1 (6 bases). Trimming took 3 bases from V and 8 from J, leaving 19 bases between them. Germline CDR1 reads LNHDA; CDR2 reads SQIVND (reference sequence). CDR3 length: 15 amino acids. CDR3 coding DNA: TGTGCCAGTAGTATGATTATCGGGGACAATCGGGGCTACACCTTC. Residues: CASSMIIGDNRGYTF.

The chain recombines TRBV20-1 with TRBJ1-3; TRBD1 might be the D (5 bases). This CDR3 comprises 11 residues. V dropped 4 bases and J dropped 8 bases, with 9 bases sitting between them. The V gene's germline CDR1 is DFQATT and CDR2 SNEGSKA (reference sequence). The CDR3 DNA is TGCAGTGCTACCAGGGAGGACACCATATATTTT. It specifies CSATREDTIYF.

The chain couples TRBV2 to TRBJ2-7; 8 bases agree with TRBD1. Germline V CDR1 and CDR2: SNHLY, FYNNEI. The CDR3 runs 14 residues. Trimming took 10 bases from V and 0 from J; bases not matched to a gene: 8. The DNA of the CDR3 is TGTGCCACCGCACCCGGGACAGGCTCCTACGAGCAGTACTTC. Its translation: CATAPGTGSYEQYF.

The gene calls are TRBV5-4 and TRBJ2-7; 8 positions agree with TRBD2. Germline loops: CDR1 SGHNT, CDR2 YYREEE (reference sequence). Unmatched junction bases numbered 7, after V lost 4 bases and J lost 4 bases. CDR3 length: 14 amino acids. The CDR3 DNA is TGTGCCAGCAGCCCGGGGGGGGTCGGGTACGAGCAGTACTTC. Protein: CASSPGGVGYEQYF.

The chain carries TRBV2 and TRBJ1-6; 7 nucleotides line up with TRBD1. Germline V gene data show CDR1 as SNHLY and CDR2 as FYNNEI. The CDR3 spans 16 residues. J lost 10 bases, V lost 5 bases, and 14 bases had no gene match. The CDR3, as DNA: TGTGCCAGCAGTACAAGCCTACAGGGGATCTGGTCACCCCTCCACTTT. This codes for CASSTSLQGIWSPLHF. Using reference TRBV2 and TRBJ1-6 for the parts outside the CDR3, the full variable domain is EPEVTQTPSHQVTQMGQEVILRCVPISNHLYFYWYRQILGQKVEFLVSFYNNEISEKSEIFDDQFSVERPDGSNFTLKIRSTKLEDSAMYFCASSTSLQGIWSPLHFGNGTRLTVT.

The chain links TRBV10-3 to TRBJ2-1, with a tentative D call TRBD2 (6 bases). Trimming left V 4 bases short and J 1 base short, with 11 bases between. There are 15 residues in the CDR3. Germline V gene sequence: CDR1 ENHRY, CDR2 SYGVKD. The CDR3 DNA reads TGTGCCATCAGTGCCGGCGGGGAGTCCTACAATGAGCAGTTCTTC. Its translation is CAISAGGESYNEQFF.